Following are 21 T cell receptor beta chains from one sample sequenced in a study of CD8+CD57+ T cells in acquired aplastic anemia. CDR3 and TCR beta VDJ profiling relied on genomic DNA as the template. MiXCR was run by TCRdb on the reads, yielding one entry per CDR3 protein. The repertoire holds 220,000 or so distinct CDR3 sequences, with 55% to 65% as singletons. Patients selected for sequencing had displayed CD8+CD57+ cell expansion by flow cytometry. What was sequenced was sorted CD4+, CD8+, or CD8+CD57+ T cells (not recorded which) from PBMCs. These receptors all come from a human donor with aplastic anemia.

This sequence joins TRBV7-9 and TRBJ1-3; possibly TRBD1 for D (6 bases). Germline loops: CDR1 SEHNR, CDR2 FQNEAQ (reference sequence). Trimming took 3 bases from V and 0 from J, leaving 15 bases between them. The CDR3 loop spans 17 amino acids. The CDR3 DNA sequence: TGTGCCAGCAGCTTCGGACAGCCTCCACACTCTGGAAACACCATATATTTT. Its protein product is CASSFGQPPHSGNTIYF.

This sequence joins TRBV5-1 and TRBJ2-7; perhaps TRBD1 as D (6 bases). The germline CDR1 and CDR2 sequences are SGHRS and YFSETQ. Trimming removed 4 bases from V and 5 bases from J, with 10 bases in between. The CDR3 covers 12 residues. The CDR3 loop reads CASSLTGHEQYF. The CDR3 region has the DNA TGCGCCAGCAGCCTCACAGGGCACGAGCAGTACTTC.

This clonotype appeared many times. CDR3 residues: CASSVVGSGNTIYF. CDR3 bases: TGCGCCAGCAGCGTGGTGGGCTCTGGAAACACCATATATTTT. The rearrangement links TRBV5-1 to TRBJ1-3; D is undetermined. Trimming took 4 bases from V and 0 from J, leaving 8 bases between them. In germline, CDR1 is SGHRS, CDR2 YFSETQ. The CDR3 has 14 amino acids.

The rearrangement links TRBV24-1 to TRBJ2-2; 7 nucleotides line up with TRBD2. With 2 bases clipped from V and 1 base from J, the junction kept 3 bases outside the gene matches. This CDR3 is built from 16 residues. Per germline, CDR1 KGHDR and CDR2 SFDVKD. In DNA, the CDR3 is TGTGCCACCAGTGATTGGGAGGGGATGAACACCGGGGAGCTGTTTTTT. This translates into CATSDWEGMNTGELFF.

Note on this clonotype: A much larger clonotype is one base distant, so this may be a read error. The genes are TRBV9 and TRBJ2-7; 9 nucleotides line up with TRBD2. The CDR3 contains 15 residues. Germline lookup yields CDR1 SGDLS and CDR2 YYNGEE. CDR3 DNA sequence: TGTACCAGCAGCGTTAGTAGCGGGGGCTCCTACGAGCAGTACTTC. Translated: CTSSVSSGGSYEQYF.

This clonotype was picked up many times. The genes are TRBV29-1 and TRBJ2-7; the D gene is possibly TRBD1 (6 bases). Trimming removed 5 bases at V and 2 bases at J, with 13 bases between. Looked up from germline, CDR1 is SQVTM and CDR2 is ANQGSEA. The CDR3 length is 13 residues. This chain's CDR3 is CSVTGNLAYEQYF. The CDR3 nucleotides are TGCAGCGTTACAGGGAATTTAGCCTACGAGCAGTACTTC.

This clonotype was picked up a small number of times. The chain links TRBV24-1 to TRBJ2-2; 7 positions match TRBD1. The germline CDR1 and CDR2 sequences are KGHDR and SFDVKD. The CDR3 covers 15 residues. Unmatched junction bases numbered 2, after V lost 2 bases and J lost 3 bases. As DNA, the CDR3 is TGTGCCACCAGTGATTCGGGACAGCACACCGGGGAGCTGTTTTTT. The encoded protein is CATSDSGQHTGELFF.

As to this clonotype: At one boundary the junction diverges from the germline segment, which might be a read error. The V and J genes are TRBV15 and TRBJ1-1, with D possibly matching TRBD1 (5 bases). The V gene's germline CDR1 is LNHNV and CDR2 YYDKDF (reference sequence). This CDR3 contains 13 residues. CDR3 in amino acids: CATGRRGTAEAFF. The CDR3 DNA reads as TGTGCCACCGGCAGGAGGGGCACGGCTGAAGCTTTCTTT.

Points on this clonotype: Germline is not matched at one junction end, which may reflect a read error. The chain carries TRBV7-8 and TRBJ2-7; 8 bases agree with TRBD1. CDR1 is SGHVS, CDR2 FQNEAQ, per germline. The CDR3 has 15 amino acids. This chain's CDR3 is CASSSAGTGDYEQYF. CDR3 coding DNA: TGCGCCAGCAGCTCCGCCGGGACAGGCGACTACGAGCAGTACTTC. Variable domain in full (rest from reference TRBV7-8 and TRBJ2-7): GAGVSQSPRYKVAKRGQDVALRCDPISGHVSLFWYQQALGQGPEFLTYFQNEAQLDKSGLPSDRFFAERPEGSVSTLKIQRTQQEDSAVYLCASSSAGTGDYEQYFGPGTRLTVT.

The chain carries TRBV7-2 and TRBJ2-7, with TRBD2 identical over 11 bases. The germline V gene encodes CDR1 SGHTA and CDR2 FQGNSA. V trimming: 5 bases; J trimming: 0 bases; junction bases outside the gene matches: 6. The CDR3 sequence is 16 residues long. CDR3: CASSPRTSGRSYEQYF. DNA for the CDR3: TGTGCCAGCAGCCCCCGGACTAGCGGGCGCTCCTACGAGCAGTACTTC.

This clonotype was seen ten or more times. The chain links TRBV12-3 or TRBV12-4 to TRBJ2-7; D may be TRBD1 (6 bases). The CDR3 runs 12 residues. Deletions cut 7 bases from V and 6 bases from J, with 13 bases between. The CDR3 protein is CASTTGSGEQYF. The CDR3 coding sequence is TGTGCCAGCACCACAGGGAGTGGCGAGCAGTACTTC.

The chain couples TRBV20-1 to TRBJ2-1; TRBD2 aligns across 11 bases. CDR3 size: 16 residues. Looked up from germline, CDR1 is DFQATT and CDR2 is SNEGSKA (reference sequence). V shed 0 bases and J 5 bases; nucleotides not matched to a gene: 6. As DNA, the CDR3 is TGCAGTGCTAGAGATATAGCGGGAGGGCCAAACAATGAGCAGTTCTTC. This encodes CSARDIAGGPNNEQFF.

This sequence joins TRBV7-3 and TRBJ2-7; D may correspond to TRBD1 or TRBD2 (5 bases each). The germline V and J ends were trimmed by 1 base and 0 bases, with 10 bases remaining between them. The germline V gene has CDR1 SGHTA and CDR2 FQGTGA. CDR3 length: 15 amino acids. The CDR3 region has the DNA TGTGCCAGCAGCTTAATACCAGGGAGCTCCTACGAGCAGTACTTC. The encoded protein is CASSLIPGSSYEQYF. The full variable domain, its missing parts supplied by reference TRBV7-3 and TRBJ2-7, is GAGVSQTPSNKVTEKGKYVELRCDPISGHTALYWYRQSLGQGPEFLIYFQGTGAADDSGLPNDRFFAVRPEGSVSTLKIQRTERGDSAVYLCASSLIPGSSYEQYFGPGTRLTVT.

The chain employs TRBV7-2 and TRBJ1-1; D gene ambiguous. Germline CDR1 is SGHTA and CDR2 is FQGNSA. The V end lost 1 base, the J end lost 9 bases, and 9 bases lay between the germline ends. The CDR3 consists of 12 residues. As DNA, the CDR3 is TGTGCCAGCAGCTTAGAAAGGGCCAAAGCTTTCTTT. It encodes CASSLERAKAFF.

This clonotype was observed once. At one end, the junction sequence differs from germline, possibly due to a read error. CDR3 sequence: CASSYGTGINSPLHF. CDR3 in DNA: TGTGCCAGCAGCTACGGGACTGGAATTAATTCACCCCTCCACTTT. This chain uses TRBV5-1 with TRBJ1-6, with a tentative D call TRBD1 (5 bases). The CDR3 runs to 15 residues. In germline, CDR1 is SGHRS, CDR2 YFSETQ.

The chain employs TRBV20-1 and TRBJ1-6; 8 positions match TRBD1. CDR3 length equals 15 residues. V shed 6 bases and J 12 bases; nucleotides not matched to a gene: 16. Germline CDR1 is DFQATT and CDR2 is SNEGSKA (reference sequence). The CDR3 loop is CSASTTGGVGGPLHF. Here the CDR3 DNA reads TGCAGTGCCAGCACTACAGGGGGTGTTGGTGGACCCCTCCACTTT.

This clonotype occurred a few times. This sequence joins TRBV15 and TRBJ2-7; 8 nucleotides agree with TRBD2. CDR1 is LNHNV, CDR2 YYDKDF, per germline (reference sequence). This CDR3 contains 14 residues. After removal of 5 bases from V and 6 bases from J, the junction contained 9 bases not matched to a gene. The CDR3 sequence: CATSAGLESGEQYF. CDR3 sequence (DNA): TGTGCCACCAGCGCGGGACTAGAAAGTGGCGAGCAGTACTTC.

The chain is built from TRBV19 and TRBJ2-6; 7 bases are shared with TRBD1. This CDR3 is 18 amino acids long. Germline assignment: CDR1 LNHDA and CDR2 SQIVND (reference sequence). V dropped 8 bases and J dropped 0; count of bases not matched to a gene: 13. The CDR3 is CASRLPGQLHSGANVLTF. For the CDR3, the DNA is TGTGCCAGTCGACTTCCGGGACAGCTACACTCTGGGGCCAACGTCCTGACTTTC.

As DNA, the CDR3 is TGTGCCACCAGACTAGCGGGAGCTGTCTATGAGCAGTTCTTC. It translates to CATRLAGAVYEQFF. V gene TRBV24-1 combines with J gene TRBJ2-1, with 11 bases fitting TRBD2. CDR3 size: 14 residues. CDR1 and CDR2 from the germline V gene are KGHDR and SFDVKD. The V and J ends lost 7 bases and 8 bases, in that order; junction bases with no gene match: 6.

Note on this clonotype: This is likely a read error, given that the CDR3 carries no conserved phenylalanine or tryptophan at its end. The limits of the CDR3 on the DNA are not certain, so only TCRdb's listed CDR3 is given. The chain combines TRBV9 with TRBJ1-6; TRBD1, the table's D call, was not compared with the DNA. The CDR3 is made up of 8 amino acids, end residues included. The germline gives CDR1 SGDLS, CDR2 YYNGEE. CDR3 sequence reads: CASSVGTG.

This chain uses TRBV7-9 with TRBJ1-2; unclear D gene. Germline lookup yields CDR1 SEHNR and CDR2 FQNEAQ (reference sequence). The CDR3 runs to 12 residues. Trimming left V 5 bases short and J 3 bases short, with 7 bases between. The CDR3 bases are TGTGCCAGCAGCGATGGACACTATGGCTACACCTTC. Amino acids: CASSDGHYGYTF. Full variable domain (outside the CDR3, taken from reference TRBV7-9 and TRBJ1-2): DTGVSQNPRHKITKRGQNVTFRCDPISEHNRLYWYRQTLGQGPEFLTYFQNEAQLEKSRLLSDRFSAERPKGSFSTLEIQRTEQGDSAMYLCASSDGHYGYTFGSGTRLTVV.